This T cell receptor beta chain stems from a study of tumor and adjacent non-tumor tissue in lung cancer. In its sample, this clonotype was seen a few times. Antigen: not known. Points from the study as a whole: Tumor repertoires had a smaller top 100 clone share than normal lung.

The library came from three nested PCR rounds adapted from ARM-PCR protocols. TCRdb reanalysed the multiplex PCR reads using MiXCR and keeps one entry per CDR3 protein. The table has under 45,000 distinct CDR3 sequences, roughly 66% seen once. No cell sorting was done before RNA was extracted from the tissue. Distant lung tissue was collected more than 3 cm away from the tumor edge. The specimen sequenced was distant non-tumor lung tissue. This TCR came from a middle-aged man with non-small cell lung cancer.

The CDR3 coding sequence is TGCGCCAGCAGCCTGGAAGGGGGGCGAGATACGCAGTATTTT. It translates to CASSLEGGRDTQYF. V and J are TRBV5-1 and TRBJ2-3; D tentatively fits TRBD1 or TRBD2 (6 bases each). V lost 4 bases, J lost 5 bases, and 14 bases lay in between. From germline, CDR1 is SGHRS and CDR2 YFSETQ. The CDR3 spans 14 residues. Combining the CDR3 with reference TRBV5-1 and TRBJ2-3 gives the whole variable domain KAGVTQTPRYLIKTRGQQVTLSCSPISGHRSVSWYQQTPGQGLQFLFEYFSETQRNKGNFPGRFSGRQFSNSRSEMNVSTLELGDSALYLCASSLEGGRDTQYFGPGTRLTVL.